In this sample, the clone carrying this TCR beta chain turned up once. This entry belongs to a study of blood T cell repertoires in COVID-19. The data were produced by immunoSEQ multiplex PCR, yet TCRdb's version contains in-frame clones alone and is incomplete. The table lists a few hundred thousand clones, 85% to 90% of them singletons. The CDR3 totals 13 residues. V lost 7 bases and J lost 4, with 8 bases in between. Per germline, CDR1 LNHDA and CDR2 SQIVND (reference sequence). The J gene is TRBJ2-6, the V gene TRBV19; D uncertain. This clonotype was obtained from a man aged 30-40 years who had recovered from COVID-19. The sequenced sample was PBMCs or T cells enriched from blood (not recorded which). CDR3 region: CASNTPGANVLTF. The CDR3 coding sequence is TGTGCCAGTAACACGCCCGGGGCCAACGTCCTGACTTTC.